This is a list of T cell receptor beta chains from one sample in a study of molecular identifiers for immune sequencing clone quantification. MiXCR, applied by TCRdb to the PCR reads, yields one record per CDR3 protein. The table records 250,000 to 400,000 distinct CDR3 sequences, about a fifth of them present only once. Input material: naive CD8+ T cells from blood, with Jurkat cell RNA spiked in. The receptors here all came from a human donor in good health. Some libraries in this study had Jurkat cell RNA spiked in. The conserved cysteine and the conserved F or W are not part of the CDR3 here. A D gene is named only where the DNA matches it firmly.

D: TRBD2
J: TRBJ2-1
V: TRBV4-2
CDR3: ASSHDLAGEVYNEQF

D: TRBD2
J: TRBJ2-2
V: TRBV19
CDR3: ASSILLTSGRPGELF

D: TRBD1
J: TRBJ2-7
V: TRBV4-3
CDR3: ASSHSTGEYEQY

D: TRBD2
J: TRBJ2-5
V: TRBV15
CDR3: ATSTIHLLAGGETQY

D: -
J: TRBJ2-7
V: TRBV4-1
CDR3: ASSQVAPADYEQY

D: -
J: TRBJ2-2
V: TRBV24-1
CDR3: ATSDFGAGELF

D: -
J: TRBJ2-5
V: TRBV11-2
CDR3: ASSLDAGTNYETRY

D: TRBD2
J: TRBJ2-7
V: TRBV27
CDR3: ASRPGLAGVGEQY

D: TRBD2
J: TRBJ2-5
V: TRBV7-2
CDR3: ASSYTSGSQY

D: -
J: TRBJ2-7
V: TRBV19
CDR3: ASSTGATYEQY

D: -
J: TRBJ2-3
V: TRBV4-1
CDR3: ASSQEIGDTQY

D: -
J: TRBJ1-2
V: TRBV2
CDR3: ASSDVPAGNYGYT

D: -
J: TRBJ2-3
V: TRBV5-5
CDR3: ASSSWHGGQGDTQY

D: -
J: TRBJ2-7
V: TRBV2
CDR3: ASTRTGGYEQY

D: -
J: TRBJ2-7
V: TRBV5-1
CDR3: ASSFDSIAYEQY

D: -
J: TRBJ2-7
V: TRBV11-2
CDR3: ASSMGLYEQC

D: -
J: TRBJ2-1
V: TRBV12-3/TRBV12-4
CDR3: ASRQAGPEQF

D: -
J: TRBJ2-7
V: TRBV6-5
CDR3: ASSYTDGTYEQY

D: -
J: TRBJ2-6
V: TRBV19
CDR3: AGSMYLSGANVLT

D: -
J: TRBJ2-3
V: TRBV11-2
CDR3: ASDQTTGDEDTQY

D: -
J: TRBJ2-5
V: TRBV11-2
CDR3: ASSLSLDQETQY

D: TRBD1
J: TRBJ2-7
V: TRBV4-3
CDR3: ASSQGTGYEQY

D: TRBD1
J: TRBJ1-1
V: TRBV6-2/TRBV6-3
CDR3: ASSPDRGQNTEAF

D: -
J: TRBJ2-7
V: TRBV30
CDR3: AWSVQGGYEQY

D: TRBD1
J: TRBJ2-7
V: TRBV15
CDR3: ATSTLPGGPYEQY

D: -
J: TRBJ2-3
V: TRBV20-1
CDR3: SARPSDQDTQY

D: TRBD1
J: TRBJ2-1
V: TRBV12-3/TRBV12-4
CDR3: ASSWARGKHYNEQF

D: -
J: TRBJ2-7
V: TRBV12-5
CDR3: ASGSTLTYEQY

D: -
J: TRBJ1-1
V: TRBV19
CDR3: ASCYMGSGGTEAF